Given below is one T cell receptor (beta chain) in context. This record comes from a study of identical twins. Trimming pared 6 bases from V and 7 bases from J, leaving 16 bases between. This CDR3 region has 14 residues. Germline V gives CDR1 MNHEY, CDR2 SVGEGT. TCRdb itself ran the 5' RACE reads through MiXCR, one entry per CDR3 protein. The sample carries fewer than 650,000 distinct CDR3 sequences, roughly 7.1% recorded once. A further study also used this sample, focusing on yellow fever vaccine responses in identical twins.

This sequence was found in a young woman in good health. This chain links TRBV6-2 or TRBV6-3 with TRBJ2-1, with D perhaps matching TRBD2 (5 bases). The sequenced sample consisted of PBMCs. The CDR3 protein is CASSPGVRENEQFF. DNA of the CDR3: TGTGCCAGCAGCCCCGGGGTTAGGGAGAATGAGCAGTTCTTC.